Following are 7 T cell receptor beta chains from one sample sequenced in a study of cytomegalovirus exposure and HLA in healthy donors. Primers: 60 Vbeta forward and 13 Jbeta reverse. Libraries were prepared by immunoSEQ multiplex PCR; TCRdb keeps only in-frame clonotypes and omits some of them. The sample has about 130,000 clones, 80% seen once. Sequenced material: PBMCs. The receptors originated from a male donor in good health and CMV-seronegative.

This chain connects TRBV13 to TRBJ2-3; D is possibly TRBD1 (5 bases). The V gene's germline CDR1 is PRHDT and CDR2 FYEKMQ (reference sequence). V lost 0 bases and J lost 0, with 7 bases in between. The CDR3 is 15 amino acids. In nucleotides, the CDR3 is TGTGCCAGCAGCTTAGGGCAGGGAAGCACAGATACGCAGTATTTT. Translation gives CASSLGQGSTDTQYF. The full variable domain, completed using reference TRBV13 and TRBJ2-3, is AAGVIQSPRHLIKEKRETATLKCYPIPRHDTVYWYQQGPGQDPQFLISFYEKMQSDKGSIPDRFSAQQFSDYHSELNMSSLELGDSALYFCASSLGQGSTDTQYFGPGTRLTVL.

This CDR3 is CASGFLQGASGGIGQFF. The DNA of the CDR3 is TGTGCTAGTGGTTTTCTCCAGGGAGCTAGCGGGGGTATTGGGCAGTTCTTC. The chain has TRBV12-5 and TRBJ2-1, with TRBD2 identical over 10 bases. Losses at the gene ends were 3 bases for V and 12 bases for J; bases not matched to a gene: 17. CDR3 length: 17 amino acids. Germline assignment: CDR1 LGHNT and CDR2 FRNRAP.

The rearrangement uses TRBV5-4 and TRBJ1-1; D is possibly TRBD1 (5 bases). V was clipped by 1 base and J by 4 bases, with 11 bases between them. The germline CDR1 and CDR2 sequences are SGHNT and YYREEE (reference sequence). This CDR3 spans 14 amino acids. The CDR3, as DNA: TGTGCCAGCAGCTTGCGGGGGAACAGCACTGAAGCTTTCTTT. It specifies CASSLRGNSTEAFF. The variable domain in full, with the rest retrieved from reference TRBV5-4 and TRBJ1-1, is ETGVTQSPTHLIKTRGQQVTLRCSSQSGHNTVSWYQQALGQGPQFIFQYYREEENGRGNFPPRFSGLQFPNYSSELNVNALELDDSALYLCASSLRGNSTEAFFGQGTRLTVV.

The chain has TRBV6-5 and TRBJ2-3; 7 nucleotides line up with TRBD1. Per germline, CDR1 MNHEY and CDR2 SVGAGI. The CDR3 is made up of 15 amino acids. Trimming cost V 6 bases and J 4 bases; bases outside gene matches: 10. CDR3 amino acids: CASRGRQGQADTQYF. The CDR3 DNA sequence: TGTGCCAGCAGAGGTCGACAGGGTCAGGCAGATACGCAGTATTTT.

The chain recombines TRBV10-3 with TRBJ2-3; D may be TRBD1 (6 bases). V was shortened by 10 bases and J by 0 bases, with 17 bases between the two germline ends. CDR1 ENHRY and CDR2 SYGVKD come from the germline V gene. The CDR3 consists of 15 residues. Written as DNA, the CDR3 is TGTGCCACCACCGGGACATCCTTTAGCACAGATACGCAGTATTTT. It translates to CATTGTSFSTDTQYF.

The V gene is TRBV27, the J gene TRBJ2-1; TRBD1 might be the D (6 bases). The CDR3 has 14 amino acids. V was pared by 5 bases and J by 6 bases, with 14 bases between. Germline V gives CDR1 MNHEY, CDR2 SMNVEV (reference sequence). This CDR3 is CASSPGQTINEQFF. CDR3 bases: TGTGCCAGCAGTCCAGGACAGACTATCAATGAGCAGTTCTTC.

The J gene is TRBJ1-1, the V gene TRBV19, with D possibly TRBD1 on 6 matching bases. CDR3 length: 15 residues. Germline lookup yields CDR1 LNHDA and CDR2 SQIVND (reference sequence). Deletions cut 5 bases from V and 1 base from J, with 14 bases between. The CDR3 here is CASSFSGTQNTEAFF. CDR3 nucleotide sequence: TGTGCCAGTAGTTTTTCCGGGACACAGAACACTGAAGCTTTCTTT.